Sequencing of this T cell receptor (beta chain) was carried out in a study of CD8 T cells in Susac syndrome. RNA was extracted with the RNeasy kit, and a quantity of about 0.45 to 1 ug was reverse transcribed using random hexamers. A multiplex approach, immunoSEQ multiplex PCR, amplified TCR beta CDR3 across 54 Vbeta and 13 Jbeta. TCRdb re-called the immunoSEQ multiplex PCR reads with MiXCR, one entry per CDR3 protein. The sample lists more than 120,000 distinct CDR3 sequences, roughly 94% occurring once. With 6 bases removed from V and 2 bases from J, the gap between germline ends came to 10 bases. The germline V gene encodes CDR1 SQVTM and CDR2 ANQGSEA. The CDR3 extends over 12 amino acids. TCR beta from blood CD8+ and CD4+ T cells was sequenced. Bulk CD8+ and CD4+ cells came from magnetic negative isolation; CD8+ TEMRA by FACS.

The genes are TRBV29-1 and TRBJ1-2, with D maybe TRBD1 (6 bases). The clonotype comes from a human donor in good health. The specimen sequenced was CD4+ T cells from PBMCs. The CDR3 loop is CSVGGANYGYTF. In DNA, the CDR3 is TGCAGCGTAGGGGGGGCAAACTATGGCTACACCTTC.